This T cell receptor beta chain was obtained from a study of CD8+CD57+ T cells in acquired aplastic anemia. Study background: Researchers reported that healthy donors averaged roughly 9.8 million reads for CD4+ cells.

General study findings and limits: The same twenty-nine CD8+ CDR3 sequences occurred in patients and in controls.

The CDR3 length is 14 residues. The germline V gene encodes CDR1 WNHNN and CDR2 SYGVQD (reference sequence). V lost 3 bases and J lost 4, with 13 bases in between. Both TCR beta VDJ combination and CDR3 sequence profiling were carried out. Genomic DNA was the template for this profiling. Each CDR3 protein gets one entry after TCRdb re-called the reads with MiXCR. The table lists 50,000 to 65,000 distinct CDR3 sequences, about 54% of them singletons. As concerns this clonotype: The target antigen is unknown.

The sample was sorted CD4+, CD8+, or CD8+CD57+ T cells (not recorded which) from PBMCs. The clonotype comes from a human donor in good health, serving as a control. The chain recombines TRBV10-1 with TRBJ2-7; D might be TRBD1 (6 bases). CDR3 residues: CASSENRDTYEQYF. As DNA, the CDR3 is TGCGCCAGCAGTGAAAATCGGGACACATACGAGCAGTACTTC.